This entry lists 11 T cell receptor beta chains sequenced from one sample in a study of blood T cell repertoires in COVID-19. Libraries were prepared by immunoSEQ multiplex PCR; TCRdb keeps only in-frame clonotypes and omits some of them. The repertoire holds 350,000 to 550,000 clones, with about 85% as singletons. The sequencing sample was made of PBMCs or T cells enriched from blood (not recorded which). The receptors stem from a woman aged 18-29 years with acute COVID-19.

V is TRBV10-3 and J is TRBJ2-1; 12 bases line up with TRBD2. Losses at the gene ends were 5 bases for V and 5 bases for J; bases not matched to a gene: 4. In germline, CDR1 is ENHRY, CDR2 SYGVKD. The CDR3 loop spans 15 amino acids. The CDR3 region is CAISKTSGSHNEQFF. The DNA of the CDR3 is TGTGCCATCAGTAAGACTAGCGGGAGCCACAATGAGCAGTTCTTC.

The chain couples TRBV6-5 to TRBJ2-2, with 7 bases lining up with TRBD1. V lost 0 bases, J lost 7 bases, and 5 bases stayed unmatched. Looked up from germline, CDR1 is MNHEY and CDR2 is SVGAGI. The CDR3 has 15 amino acids. Here the CDR3 reads CASSYSKGGVGELFF. The CDR3 DNA follows: TGTGCCAGCAGTTACTCGAAAGGGGGCGTCGGGGAGCTGTTTTTT.

The chain recombines TRBV7-2 with TRBJ2-7; no firm D call. The CDR3 is 14 amino acids. Germline CDR1 reads SGHTA; CDR2 reads FQGNSA. The V end lost 3 bases, the J end lost 3 bases, and 12 bases lay between the germline ends. In DNA, the CDR3 is TGTGCCAGCAGCTTGATTTCCGGGTTCTACGAGCAGTACTTC. This encodes CASSLISGFYEQYF.

The chain joins TRBV12-3 or TRBV12-4 to TRBJ2-7; 7 bases fit TRBD2. The CDR3 totals 13 residues. With 5 bases clipped from V and 6 bases from J, the junction kept 7 bases outside the gene matches. CDR3 nucleotide sequence: TGTGCCAGCAGTCTGATGGGAGGGTCCGAGCAGTACTTC. It encodes CASSLMGGSEQYF.

This clone appeared a single time. The rearrangement uses TRBV6-6 and TRBJ1-4; 7 bases match TRBD1. V was pared by 5 bases and J by 11 bases, with 20 bases of the junction left unmatched. Germline loops: CDR1 MNHNY, CDR2 SVGAGI (reference sequence). The CDR3 extends over 17 amino acids. CDR3 protein: CASSPIYTGALNVKLFF. DNA of the CDR3: TGTGCCAGCAGTCCGATCTATACAGGGGCGCTTAATGTGAAACTGTTTTTT.

The chain couples TRBV7-8 to TRBJ1-1; maybe TRBD1 (6 bases). The CDR3 sequence is 13 residues long. CDR1 is SGHVS, CDR2 FQNEAQ, per germline. V was cut by 5 bases and J by 5 bases, with 12 bases left in between. CDR3 bases: TGTGCCAGCAGCCACTCCGGGACAACTGAAGCTTTCTTT. Translation: CASSHSGTTEAFF.

The chain couples TRBV28 to TRBJ1-5; possible D gene TRBD1, 6 bases. Germline values: CDR1 MDHEN, CDR2 SYDVKM. The CDR3 is made up of 14 amino acids. The V end lost 8 bases, the J end lost 3 bases, and 14 bases lay between the germline ends. CDR3 DNA sequence: TGTGCCAGCCTGTCGGACAGCTTCAATCAGCCCCAGCATTTT. This encodes CASLSDSFNQPQHF. Using reference TRBV28 and TRBJ1-5 for the parts outside the CDR3, the full variable domain is DVKVTQSSRYLVKRTGEKVFLECVQDMDHENMFWYRQDPGLGLRLIYFSYDVKMKEKGDIPEGYSVSREKKERFSLILESASTNQTSMYLCASLSDSFNQPQHFGDGTRLSIL.

V gene TRBV7-2 combines with J gene TRBJ2-7; 9 bases are shared with TRBD1. With 5 bases clipped from V and 4 bases from J, the junction kept 6 bases outside the gene matches. There are 14 residues in the CDR3. Looked up from germline, CDR1 is SGHTA and CDR2 is FQGNSA. The CDR3 reads CASSEDRGLYEQYF. The CDR3 DNA reads as TGTGCCAGCAGCGAAGACAGGGGGTTGTACGAGCAGTACTTC.

The chain joins TRBV29-1 to TRBJ1-5; D call uncertain. Germline CDR1 SQVTM, CDR2 ANQGSEA. The ends were cut back, 5 bases at V and 7 bases at J, with 15 bases in the middle. The CDR3 is 13 amino acids. CDR3 residues: CSVSKAPGQPQHF. Written as DNA, the CDR3 is TGCAGCGTTTCGAAGGCCCCGGGGCAGCCCCAGCATTTT.

The genes are TRBV10-3 and TRBJ1-5, with D possibly TRBD1 on 6 matching bases. CDR3 length: 17 amino acids. From germline, CDR1 is ENHRY and CDR2 SYGVKD. V was trimmed by 3 bases and J by 3 bases, leaving 18 bases between them. The CDR3 sequence: CAISDPKGEGVNQPQHF. The CDR3 bases are TGTGCCATCAGTGACCCGAAGGGGGAAGGAGTCAATCAGCCCCAGCATTTT.

Here the CDR3 DNA reads TGTGCCAGCAGCGTAGGGCAGGGGGCGATTCACACTGAAGCTTTCTTT. Amino acids: CASSVGQGAIHTEAFF. The chain couples TRBV9 to TRBJ1-1; 8 bases agree with TRBD1. CDR3 size: 16 residues. Germline values: CDR1 SGDLS, CDR2 YYNGEE. V was clipped by 0 bases and J by 3 bases; unmatched bases: 7.